What follows are 28 T cell receptor beta chains derived from one specimen sequenced in a study of somatic mutations in cytotoxic T cells in rheumatoid arthritis. Profiled with immunoSEQ multiplex PCR; TCRdb holds only in-frame clones, not every one. In the table there are under 25,000 clones, 85% of which are singletons. The source material was CD8+ T cells sorted from blood. The source of these receptors is a woman aged 40-49 years with rheumatoid arthritis.

This rearrangement joins TRBV7-9 to TRBJ2-7, with no clear D. The CDR3 contains 13 residues. Between the trimmed V and J ends, which lost 1 base and 3 bases, there was a span of 7 bases. Looked up from germline, CDR1 is SEHNR and CDR2 is FQNEAQ (reference sequence). CDR3 loop: CASSLGAIYEQYF. The CDR3 nucleotides are TGTGCCAGCAGCTTAGGGGCCATCTACGAGCAGTACTTC.

On this clone: A junction boundary mismatches the germline segment, possibly from a read error. This chain links TRBV9 with TRBJ2-2, with TRBD1 matching 8 bases. The V gene's germline CDR1 is SGDLS and CDR2 YYNGEE. The CDR3 contains 15 residues. CDR3: CASSAWTGNAGELFF. The CDR3, as DNA: TGTGCCAGCAGCGCTTGGACAGGGAACGCCGGGGAGCTGTTTTTT.

The V call is TRBV11-2, the J call TRBJ2-5; 7 bases map to TRBD2. V dropped 6 bases and J dropped 5; count of bases not matched to a gene: 9. Germline V gene sequence: CDR1 SGHAT, CDR2 FQNNGV. This CDR3 spans 14 amino acids. CDR3 loop: CASRDPEGGETQYF. CDR3 coding DNA: TGTGCCAGCAGGGACCCCGAGGGAGGGGAGACCCAGTACTTC.

V is TRBV7-6 and J is TRBJ2-7; 7 bases fit TRBD2. V lost 5 bases to trimming and J lost 5 bases; unmatched junction nucleotides: 9. Germline V gives CDR1 SGHVS, CDR2 FNYEAQ. The CDR3 consists of 14 residues. The CDR3: CASSLLTSPHEQYF. CDR3 nucleotides: TGTGCCAGCAGCCTCCTGACTAGCCCCCACGAGCAGTACTTC.

The chain joins TRBV4-2 to TRBJ1-4; maybe TRBD1 (5 bases). This CDR3 has 15 residues. CDR1 is LGHNA and CDR2 is YNFKEQ in the germline V gene. Trimming left V 0 bases short and J 6 bases short, with 11 bases between. CDR3 residues: CASSQDRAGYEKLFF. The CDR3 region has the DNA TGTGCCAGCAGCCAAGATCGGGCAGGGTATGAAAAACTGTTTTTT.

The chain joins TRBV5-1 to TRBJ1-1, with no clear D. Germline V gene data show CDR1 as SGHRS and CDR2 as YFSETQ. The germline V and J ends were trimmed by 4 bases and 1 base, with 11 bases remaining between them. The CDR3 covers 14 residues. CDR3 coding DNA: TGCGCCAGCAGCCCCCCCCGGGGGAACACTGAAGCTTTCTTT. It translates to CASSPPRGNTEAFF.

The chain joins TRBV27 to TRBJ2-7; TRBD2 agrees at 12 bases. V was clipped by 5 bases and J by 3 bases; unmatched bases: 8. From germline, CDR1 is MNHEY and CDR2 SMNVEV (reference sequence). The CDR3 is 16 residues long. CDR3: CASSPQTSGGDYEQYF. For the CDR3, the DNA is TGTGCCAGCAGTCCCCAGACTAGCGGGGGAGACTACGAGCAGTACTTC.

V is TRBV5-1 and J is TRBJ1-2, with D maybe TRBD1 (5 bases). This CDR3 contains 12 residues. Trimming took 2 bases from V and 6 from J, leaving 8 bases between them. Per germline, CDR1 SGHRS and CDR2 YFSETQ. The CDR3 DNA follows: TGCGCCAGCAGCTTAGTAGGGGATGGCTACACCTTC. Residues: CASSLVGDGYTF. The full variable domain, its missing parts supplied by reference TRBV5-1 and TRBJ1-2, is KAGVTQTPRYLIKTRGQQVTLSCSPISGHRSVSWYQQTPGQGLQFLFEYFSETQRNKGNFPGRFSGRQFSNSRSEMNVSTLELGDSALYLCASSLVGDGYTFGSGTRLTVV.

The CDR3 protein is CASSVLRGGGNTEAFF. CDR3 sequence (DNA): TGTGCCAGCAGTGTTCTAAGAGGGGGCGGGAACACTGAAGCTTTCTTT. The chain has TRBV25-1 and TRBJ1-1; TRBD1 matches 7 bases. Germline V CDR1 and CDR2: MGHDK, SYGVNS. The CDR3 consists of 16 residues. V lost 4 bases to trimming and J lost 1 base; unmatched junction nucleotides: 9.

The CDR3 nucleotides read TGTGCCATCAGTGAGCCAGGGGGAAGTAGGTGGAATGAGCAGTTCTTC. As protein: CAISEPGGSRWNEQFF. The genes are TRBV10-3 and TRBJ2-1; TRBD1 matches at 7 bases. Germline CDR1 ENHRY, CDR2 SYGVKD. V was pared by 2 bases and J by 7 bases, with 11 bases of the junction left unmatched. This CDR3 is 16 amino acids long.

This clone has a single count. V and J are TRBV5-1 and TRBJ2-7; 8 bases align to TRBD1. Looked up from germline, CDR1 is SGHRS and CDR2 is YFSETQ. The ends lost 0 bases at V and 4 bases at J; junction bases unmatched: 6. The CDR3 totals 15 residues. The CDR3 sequence is CASSLVGQGQYEQYF. In DNA form, the CDR3 reads TGCGCCAGCAGCTTGGTTGGACAGGGCCAATACGAGCAGTACTTC.

This chain joins TRBV6-1 and TRBJ1-2; 8 bases match TRBD1. The CDR3 is made up of 14 amino acids. Germline assignment: CDR1 MNHNS and CDR2 SASEGT. V was clipped by 2 bases and J by 4 bases; unmatched bases: 3. The CDR3 DNA is TGTGCCAGCAGTGAAAGGGACAGGATCTATGGCTACACCTTC. Amino acid sequence: CASSERDRIYGYTF.

This clone has more than one count but fewer than ten. V usage is TRBV6-5 and J usage is TRBJ2-7, with TRBD1 identical over 7 bases. J was trimmed by 6 bases and V by 2 bases; bases with no gene match: 7. Germline values: CDR1 MNHEY, CDR2 SVGAGI. The length of the CDR3 is 14 residues. The CDR3 is CASSYIAAGGEQYF. CDR3 nucleotides: TGTGCCAGCAGTTACATCGCGGCAGGGGGCGAGCAGTACTTC.

The rearrangement links TRBV11-2 to TRBJ2-7; 11 nucleotides agree with TRBD2. Trimming removed 5 bases from V and 0 bases from J; junction bases left unmatched: 3. This CDR3 is 15 amino acids long. Germline values: CDR1 SGHAT, CDR2 FQNNGV. CDR3 in amino acids: CASSPGLADSYEQYF. Written as DNA, the CDR3 is TGTGCCAGCAGCCCGGGACTAGCGGACTCCTACGAGCAGTACTTC.

The chain uses TRBV5-4 and TRBJ2-1, with 8 bases matching TRBD2. J lost 10 bases, V lost 4 bases, and 13 bases had no gene match. The V gene's germline CDR1 is SGHNT and CDR2 YYREEE (reference sequence). The CDR3 has 15 amino acids. The CDR3 bases are TGTGCCAGCAGCCCGCCCGGCGGGAGGCCAACGGAGCAGTTCTTC. Amino acids: CASSPPGGRPTEQFF.

This clone was seen a few times. The rearrangement links TRBV15 to TRBJ2-7; 8 nucleotides line up with TRBD1. V dropped 0 bases and J dropped 5; count of bases not matched to a gene: 3. The germline V gene encodes CDR1 LNHNV and CDR2 YYDKDF (reference sequence). The CDR3 runs 14 residues. The CDR3 loop is CATSRDPTGDEQYF. CDR3 bases: TGTGCCACCAGCAGAGATCCGACAGGGGACGAGCAGTACTTC. Full variable domain (outside the CDR3, taken from reference TRBV15 and TRBJ2-7): DAMVIQNPRYQVTQFGKPVTLSCSQTLNHNVMYWYQQKSSQAPKLLFHYYDKDFNNEADTPDNFQSRRPNTSFCFLDIRSPGLGDTAMYLCATSRDPTGDEQYFGPGTRLTVT.

The genes are TRBV5-6 and TRBJ1-2; D is ambiguous. The CDR3 totals 13 residues. Trimming removed 0 bases at V and 6 bases at J, with 9 bases between. CDR1 is SGHDT and CDR2 is YYEEEE in the germline V gene. The CDR3 loop is CASSLEPADGYTF. Here the CDR3 DNA reads TGTGCCAGCAGCTTGGAACCTGCAGATGGCTACACCTTC.

The gene calls are TRBV13 and TRBJ2-7; TRBD1 matches 7 bases. Germline loops: CDR1 PRHDT, CDR2 FYEKMQ (reference sequence). This CDR3 is 16 amino acids long. Trimming took 5 bases from V and 0 from J; bases not matched to a gene: 10. Here the CDR3 DNA reads TGTGCCAGCAGCCCGGCCGGGACAGCGAGCTCCTACGAGCAGTACTTC. It specifies CASSPAGTASSYEQYF. The complete variable domain, with remaining parts taken from reference TRBV13 and TRBJ2-7, reads AAGVIQSPRHLIKEKRETATLKCYPIPRHDTVYWYQQGPGQDPQFLISFYEKMQSDKGSIPDRFSAQQFSDYHSELNMSSLELGDSALYFCASSPAGTASSYEQYFGPGTRLTVT.

This clone has more than one count but fewer than ten. This chain links TRBV6-5 with TRBJ2-2; D not resolved. CDR1 MNHEY and CDR2 SVGAGI come from the germline V gene. Trimming shortened V by 6 bases and J by 3 bases, and 11 bases separated the two germline ends. CDR3 length: 14 residues. CDR3 protein: CASSPTPYTGELFF. The CDR3 DNA is TGTGCCAGCAGCCCGACACCTTACACCGGGGAGCTGTTTTTT.

This chain uses TRBV6-1 with TRBJ2-3, with 13 positions matching TRBD2. After removal of 6 bases from V and 6 bases from J, the junction contained 6 bases not matched to a gene. Germline-derived CDR1 and CDR2 are MNHNS and SASEGT. This CDR3 comprises 15 residues. The CDR3 coding sequence is TGTGCCAGCAGACTAGCGGGGGGGACATCGGATACGCAGTATTTT. Translating it yields CASRLAGGTSDTQYF.

This clone was observed a handful of times. The chain employs TRBV29-1 and TRBJ1-2; 7 bases fit TRBD1. CDR3 length equals 12 residues. After removal of 3 bases from V and 4 bases from J, the junction contained 2 bases not matched to a gene. Germline lookup yields CDR1 SQVTM and CDR2 ANQGSEA. CDR3 in amino acids: CSVERQGYGYTF. CDR3 nucleotides: TGCAGCGTTGAGCGACAGGGCTATGGCTACACCTTC.

This chain joins TRBV5-6 and TRBJ1-1; D might be TRBD1 (5 bases). This CDR3 has 14 amino acids. The V gene lost 0 bases and the J gene lost 1 base, with 7 bases spanning the gap. Germline loops: CDR1 SGHDT, CDR2 YYEEEE. The CDR3 sequence is CASSLVQANTEAFF. The CDR3 DNA is TGTGCCAGCAGCTTGGTACAGGCGAACACTGAAGCTTTCTTT.

V usage is TRBV15 and J usage is TRBJ2-4; 9 bases agree with TRBD2. Germline CDR1 and CDR2: LNHNV and YYDKDF (reference sequence). The V and J ends lost 5 bases and 3 bases, in that order; junction bases with no gene match: 23. The CDR3 has 21 amino acids. The CDR3 reads CATSALQGNPLGGRVKNIQYF. CDR3 nucleotide sequence: TGTGCCACCAGCGCCCTCCAGGGAAACCCCCTGGGCGGGAGGGTCAAAAACATTCAGTACTTC.

V and J are TRBV6-1 and TRBJ1-1, with TRBD1 as a possible D gene (6 bases). CDR3 length: 13 amino acids. Germline V gives CDR1 MNHNS, CDR2 SASEGT. The V and J ends lost 6 bases and 3 bases respectively, with 11 bases between them. The CDR3 nucleotides read TGTGCCAGCAGGGGAGGGGGGTACACTGAAGCTTTCTTT. It translates to CASRGGGYTEAFF.

The rearrangement links TRBV5-6 to TRBJ1-2; unclear D gene. The CDR3 runs to 13 residues. The ends were cut back, 4 bases at V and 5 bases at J, with 12 bases in the middle. Germline CDR1 reads SGHDT; CDR2 reads YYEEEE. The CDR3 DNA sequence: TGTGCCAGCAGCCCTGGCAACGCATATGGCTACACCTTC. Encoded protein: CASSPGNAYGYTF.

CDR3 protein: CASSWALAGLQETQYF. The CDR3 coding sequence is TGTGCCAGCAGCTGGGCACTAGCGGGCCTCCAAGAGACCCAGTACTTC. The gene calls are TRBV13 and TRBJ2-5; 9 bases map to TRBD2. V was pared by 4 bases and J by 1 base, with 7 bases of the junction left unmatched. The CDR3 is 16 amino acids. Germline lookup yields CDR1 PRHDT and CDR2 FYEKMQ (reference sequence).

This clone has a handful of counts. The gene calls are TRBV2 and TRBJ2-2, with 10 bases lining up with TRBD2. CDR1 and CDR2 (germline): SNHLY, FYNNEI. The CDR3 length is 15 residues. V dropped 10 bases and J dropped 8; count of bases not matched to a gene: 13. The CDR3 DNA reads as TGTGCCACAGCGGGAGGGCAAGAAGTAAGGGGGGAGCTGTTTTTT. This gives the protein CATAGGQEVRGELFF. Full variable domain (outside the CDR3, taken from reference TRBV2 and TRBJ2-2): EPEVTQTPSHQVTQMGQEVILRCVPISNHLYFYWYRQILGQKVEFLVSFYNNEISEKSEIFDDQFSVERPDGSNFTLKIRSTKLEDSAMYFCATAGGQEVRGELFFGEGSRLTVL.

This clone was observed a few times. The J gene is TRBJ2-7, the V gene TRBV7-9; maybe TRBD2 (5 bases). CDR1 and CDR2 (germline): SEHNR, FQNEAQ (reference sequence). V dropped 4 bases and J dropped 3 bases, with 13 bases sitting between them. The CDR3 spans 14 residues. CDR3 coding DNA: TGTGCCAGCAGCTCAACAACTAGATTCTACGAGCAGTACTTC. This translates into CASSSTTRFYEQYF.